These 20 T cell receptor beta chains were all obtained from the same sample, sequenced in a study of cytomegalovirus exposure and HLA in healthy donors. Here immunoSEQ multiplex PCR was the method, and the copy in TCRdb shows in-frame clones only, minus some. The sample contains 70,000 or so clones, about 93% of which appear only once. Source material: PBMCs. The receptor source for this set is a woman in her late teens or twenties in good health and CMV-seropositive.

The J gene is TRBJ1-4, the V gene TRBV30, with D perhaps matching TRBD1 (6 bases). V shed 0 bases and J shed 8 bases, with 16 bases lying between them. CDR1 GTSNPN and CDR2 SVGIG come from the germline V gene (reference sequence). The CDR3 totals 15 residues. The CDR3 DNA is TGTGCCTGGAGTGTACTAGGGGGAATGAAAGAAAAACTGTTTTTT. Protein sequence: CAWSVLGGMKEKLFF.

The chain couples TRBV2 to TRBJ2-5; TRBD1 agrees at 9 bases. The CDR3 extends over 14 amino acids. V trimming: 6 bases; J trimming: 5 bases; junction bases outside the gene matches: 7. Germline values: CDR1 SNHLY, CDR2 FYNNEI. CDR3 DNA sequence: TGTGCCAGCAGGGAGGGACAGGGAGCCGAGACCCAGTACTTC. It encodes CASREGQGAETQYF.

V and J are TRBV19 and TRBJ2-7; TRBD2 matches 11 bases. The CDR3 has 18 residues. Germline V gene data show CDR1 as LNHDA and CDR2 as SQIVND (reference sequence). Trimming removed 3 bases from V and 4 bases from J; junction bases left unmatched: 14. The CDR3 loop reads CASSILLAGGPGVYEQYF. CDR3 coding DNA: TGTGCCAGTAGTATTCTTCTAGCGGGAGGCCCTGGGGTGTACGAGCAGTACTTC.

The V and J genes are TRBV5-8 and TRBJ1-4, with D possibly being TRBD1 (6 bases). The CDR3 is 14 residues long. V lost 4 bases and J 4 bases, leaving 11 bases between the germline ends. Germline V lookup: CDR1 SGHTS, CDR2 YDEGEE. CDR3 loop: CASSRGQINEKLFF. The DNA of the CDR3 is TGTGCCAGCAGCCGAGGACAGATTAATGAAAAACTGTTTTTT.

The V gene is TRBV28, the J gene TRBJ2-7; TRBD2 aligns across 9 bases. V shed 3 bases, J shed 1 base, and the junction held 4 bases outside the gene matches. This CDR3 is built from 15 residues. Germline lookup yields CDR1 MDHEN and CDR2 SYDVKM. The chain's CDR3 is CASSLTSGPSYEQYF. The CDR3, as DNA: TGTGCCAGCAGTTTGACTAGCGGCCCTTCCTACGAGCAGTACTTC.

The V and J genes are TRBV6-5 and TRBJ2-7; 10 bases are shared with TRBD2. CDR3 size: 15 residues. V lost 2 bases to trimming and J lost 6 bases; unmatched junction nucleotides: 7. Germline V gene lookup returns CDR1 MNHEY and CDR2 SVGAGI. The CDR3 DNA reads TGTGCCAGCAGTTACAGGCTAGCGGGAGCTGGCGAGCAGTACTTC. Translating it yields CASSYRLAGAGEQYF.

The chain carries TRBV27 and TRBJ2-7; D is ambiguous. Trimming shortened V by 5 bases and J by 4 bases, and 12 bases separated the two germline ends. From germline, CDR1 is MNHEY and CDR2 SMNVEV (reference sequence). The length of the CDR3 is 13 residues. DNA for the CDR3: TGTGCCAGCAGTCTTCGAGGTGGATACGAGCAGTACTTC. It specifies CASSLRGGYEQYF.

The table lists this clone with a count of one. V usage is TRBV7-2 and J usage is TRBJ2-7; 14 bases align to TRBD2. The CDR3 has 14 residues. V lost 5 bases to trimming and J lost 6 bases; unmatched junction nucleotides: 3. Germline lookup yields CDR1 SGHTA and CDR2 FQGNSA. The CDR3 DNA reads as TGTGCCAGCAGCACCGGACTAGCGGGGGGCGAGCAGTACTTC. Translation: CASSTGLAGGEQYF.

The rearrangement joins TRBV5-6 to TRBJ1-6, with a weak D call TRBD1 (6 bases). The CDR3 runs to 15 residues. CDR1 is SGHDT and CDR2 is YYEEEE in the germline V gene. V lost 0 bases and J lost 7, with 11 bases in between. CDR3: CASSLEGQGNSPLHF. The DNA for the CDR3 is TGTGCCAGCAGCTTGGAAGGGCAGGGGAATTCACCCCTCCACTTT.

The chain has TRBV7-8 and TRBJ2-2, with D maybe TRBD1 (6 bases). Per the germline V gene, CDR1 is SGHVS and CDR2 is FQNEAQ. Deletions cut 1 base from V and 5 bases from J, with 11 bases between. The length of the CDR3 is 15 residues. CDR3 DNA sequence: TGTGCCAGCAGCTTAGAGGGGGAGCGGACCGGGGAGCTGTTTTTT. It is translated as CASSLEGERTGELFF.

This clone was observed a handful of times. The chain has TRBV25-1 and TRBJ2-1; 13 nucleotides match TRBD2. The CDR3 has 18 amino acids. V lost 1 base to trimming and J lost 10 bases; unmatched junction nucleotides: 13. From germline, CDR1 is MGHDK and CDR2 SYGVNS. The CDR3 DNA reads as TGTGCCAGCAGTGAATTCCCCCGACTAGCGGGAGGCCTGGGGGAGCAGTTCTTC. Its protein product is CASSEFPRLAGGLGEQFF.

The chain combines TRBV2 with TRBJ2-2; the match to TRBD2 covers 8 bases. The germline gives CDR1 SNHLY, CDR2 FYNNEI. This CDR3 comprises 14 residues. With 6 bases clipped from V and 6 bases from J, the junction kept 6 bases outside the gene matches. The CDR3: CASRTSGGPGELFF. The CDR3 bases are TGTGCCAGCAGGACCTCGGGGGGGCCCGGGGAGCTGTTTTTT.

The count of this clone is one. V usage is TRBV30 and J usage is TRBJ1-2; 7 nucleotides line up with TRBD1. The CDR3 consists of 13 residues. CDR1 GTSNPN and CDR2 SVGIG come from the germline V gene (reference sequence). V lost 2 bases and J lost 8; bases outside the gene matches: 8. The CDR3: CAWSLTGLLGYTF. CDR3 nucleotides: TGTGCCTGGAGTTTGACAGGGCTATTGGGCTACACCTTC.

This clone was detected only a few times. The genes are TRBV2 and TRBJ2-1; D ambiguous. The germline V gene encodes CDR1 SNHLY and CDR2 FYNNEI. The V end was cut by 3 bases, the J end by 0 bases, with 9 bases between. CDR3 size: 15 residues. This chain's CDR3 is CASSEGLNSYNEQFF. The CDR3 DNA reads as TGTGCCAGCAGTGAGGGCTTAAACTCCTACAATGAGCAGTTCTTC.

The chain is built from TRBV28 and TRBJ2-7; TRBD2 agrees at 7 bases. This CDR3 region has 16 residues. V trimming: 3 bases; J trimming: 1 base; junction bases outside the gene matches: 9. Per germline, CDR1 MDHEN and CDR2 SYDVKM. The CDR3 reads CASSLGSGRGSYEQYF. DNA of the CDR3: TGTGCCAGCAGTTTGGGTAGCGGGCGGGGTTCCTACGAGCAGTACTTC.

The chain links TRBV4-2 to TRBJ2-7; TRBD2 might be the D (5 bases). This CDR3 region has 15 residues. V was trimmed by 0 bases and J by 4 bases, leaving 13 bases between them. Germline V lookup: CDR1 LGHNA, CDR2 YNFKEQ. The CDR3 sequence is CASSQESGNRYEQYF. In DNA form, the CDR3 reads TGTGCCAGCAGCCAAGAGTCGGGAAATCGGTACGAGCAGTACTTC.

The V gene is TRBV6-1, the J gene TRBJ1-1; tentatively, D is TRBD1 (5 bases). The germline V and J ends were trimmed by 2 bases and 5 bases, with 12 bases remaining between them. Germline V lookup: CDR1 MNHNS, CDR2 SASEGT. The CDR3 sequence is 14 residues long. CDR3 DNA: TGTGCCAGCAGTGAAAAGCAGGGCCGGACTGAAGCTTTCTTT. It yields the protein CASSEKQGRTEAFF.

The chain employs TRBV7-3 and TRBJ2-1; 13 bases match TRBD2. The germline V gene encodes CDR1 SGHTA and CDR2 FQGTGA. Germline trimming cut 1 base from V and 8 bases from J; bases unmatched to any gene: 8. The CDR3 is 17 residues long. CDR3 protein: CASSLIPTSGRADEQFF. As DNA, the CDR3 is TGTGCCAGCAGCTTAATCCCCACTAGCGGGAGGGCCGATGAGCAGTTCTTC.

This rearrangement joins TRBV7-9 to TRBJ1-3; D may be TRBD1 (5 bases). CDR1 and CDR2 (germline): SEHNR, FQNEAQ (reference sequence). The V end lost 1 base, the J end lost 0 bases, and 19 bases lay between the germline ends. The CDR3 covers 19 residues. In DNA, the CDR3 is TGTGCCAGCAGCTTAGAGCGAGCAGGGAAGGCACCCTCTGGAAACACCATATATTTT. Encoded protein: CASSLERAGKAPSGNTIYF.

V gene TRBV27 combines with J gene TRBJ2-2, with 10 bases fitting TRBD2. The CDR3 loop spans 17 amino acids. The ends lost 2 bases at V and 7 bases at J; junction bases unmatched: 10. CDR1 MNHEY and CDR2 SMNVEV come from the germline V gene (reference sequence). CDR3 sequence: CASSLGSRLAGVGELFF. CDR3 bases: TGTGCCAGCAGTTTAGGGTCACGGCTAGCGGGAGTCGGGGAGCTGTTTTTT.